Presented here are 27 T cell receptor beta chains from one specimen sequenced in a study of blood T cell repertoires in COVID-19 (dated by TCRdb to the early 2020s). Libraries were made using the immunoSEQ multiplex PCR assay. In TCRdb, the immuneACCESS table is reduced to in-frame sequences with V and J assigned. These tables do not hold every clone; where another copy was compared, an unresolved V gene accounts for under half, and the others remain unexplained. The sample includes about 150,000 clones, with approximately 88% observed a single time. The top ten clones comprise roughly 2.9% of the sample. What was sequenced was peripheral blood. All receptors derive from a woman in her sixties or seventies with acute or convalescent COVID-19.

V is TRBV5-4 and J is TRBJ2-5; no clear D. Germline V lookup: CDR1 SGHNT, CDR2 YYREEE (reference sequence). V lost 0 bases and J lost 1, with 10 bases in between. The CDR3 spans 15 residues. The CDR3 DNA sequence: TGTGCCAGCAGCTTGGAGACAAGCAGCCAAGAGACCCAGTACTTC. Its protein is CASSLETSSQETQYF.

The CDR3 region has the DNA TGTGCCAGCAGTTATCGGGACAGGGTCGACTATGGCTACACCTTC. Encoded protein: CASSYRDRVDYGYTF. This chain connects TRBV2 to TRBJ1-2; the match to TRBD1 covers 9 bases. CDR1 SNHLY and CDR2 FYNNEI come from the germline V gene. The CDR3 runs to 15 residues. Germline trimming cut 5 bases from V and 3 bases from J; bases unmatched to any gene: 7.

The rearrangement joins TRBV28 to TRBJ2-6; possible D gene TRBD2, 6 bases. This CDR3 has 16 residues. V lost 0 bases and J lost 0, with 6 bases in between. The germline gives CDR1 MDHEN, CDR2 SYDVKM. CDR3 DNA: TGTGCCAGCAGTTTATGGGGAGGCTCTGGGGCCAACGTCCTGACTTTC. Its protein is CASSLWGGSGANVLTF.

This chain joins TRBV28 and TRBJ1-1; TRBD1 agrees at 7 bases. Germline trimming cut 5 bases from V and 0 bases from J; bases unmatched to any gene: 6. In germline, CDR1 is MDHEN, CDR2 SYDVKM. There are 15 residues in the CDR3. The CDR3 sequence: CASSPQGLMNTEAFF. CDR3 coding DNA: TGTGCCAGCAGTCCACAGGGGCTCATGAACACTGAAGCTTTCTTT.

The chain uses TRBV4-2 and TRBJ2-2; 7 nucleotides agree with TRBD2. Per the germline V gene, CDR1 is LGHNA and CDR2 is YNFKEQ. The CDR3 is made up of 21 amino acids. V trimming: 0 bases; J trimming: 7 bases; junction bases outside the gene matches: 23. The CDR3 bases are TGTGCCAGCAGCCAAGATCTTGGGGGGAGGGCTCCGAGAATGGGGATCGGGGAGCTGTTTTTT. Protein product: CASSQDLGGRAPRMGIGELFF.

About this clone: This same CDR3 is encoded by further DNA sequences in the sample. This chain joins TRBV18 and TRBJ1-4; possibly TRBD1 for D (5 bases). This CDR3 has 15 residues. Trimming removed 3 bases at V and 0 bases at J, with 8 bases between. Germline V CDR1 and CDR2: KGHSH, LQKENI. CDR3 in DNA: TGTGCCAGCTCACCCGACAGAGCAACTAATGAAAAACTGTTTTTT. Translated, it gives CASSPDRATNEKLFF.

This chain links TRBV27 with TRBJ1-2, with D possibly matching TRBD1 (6 bases). Germline V gives CDR1 MNHEY, CDR2 SMNVEV (reference sequence). There are 17 residues in the CDR3. Trimming shortened V by 4 bases and J by 7 bases, and 25 bases separated the two germline ends. DNA of the CDR3: TGTGCCAGCAGTTCTCAGGGGAGTCGGCCGTGGACGGGTGGCTACACCTTC. Translation: CASSSQGSRPWTGGYTF.

The V call is TRBV10-1, the J call TRBJ2-1; D is undetermined. Germline V gene data show CDR1 as WNHNN and CDR2 as SYGVQD (reference sequence). The CDR3 consists of 15 residues. V lost 3 bases and J lost 0, with 9 bases in between. CDR3 in amino acids: CASSDPSGSYNEQFF. For the CDR3, the DNA is TGCGCCAGCAGTGACCCTAGTGGCTCCTACAATGAGCAGTTCTTC.

The gene calls are TRBV5-4 and TRBJ1-1; 7 positions agree with TRBD1. The V segment lost 4 bases and the J segment 4 bases; nucleotides outside the gene matches: 7. Germline loops: CDR1 SGHNT, CDR2 YYREEE (reference sequence). This CDR3 is 14 amino acids long. CDR3 in DNA: TGTGCCAGCAGCCAGACAGGGTTTCTCACTGAAGCTTTCTTT. Translated, it gives CASSQTGFLTEAFF.

This rearrangement joins TRBV12-3 or TRBV12-4 to TRBJ1-1; no clear D. V was trimmed by 6 bases and J by 4 bases, leaving 9 bases between them. The CDR3 contains 12 residues. Here the CDR3 reads CASRRLGTEAFF. For the CDR3, the DNA is TGTGCCAGCAGGCGGCTGGGCACTGAAGCTTTCTTT.

V gene TRBV2 combines with J gene TRBJ2-5, with 7 positions matching TRBD2. J was trimmed by 5 bases and V by 6 bases; bases with no gene match: 18. Germline loops: CDR1 SNHLY, CDR2 FYNNEI. The CDR3 has 17 residues. The CDR3 region has the DNA TGTGCCAGCAGACTTCCCAGGACTAGTTCTAGGCGGGAGACCCAGTACTTC. Its protein product is CASRLPRTSSRRETQYF.

In this sample, this clone turned up a few times. The chain has TRBV24-1 and TRBJ1-1, with a possible D match to TRBD1 (5 bases). Trimming stripped 1 base from V and 14 bases from J, with 10 bases between. Germline CDR1 KGHDR, CDR2 SFDVKD. This CDR3 is built from 11 residues. This CDR3 reads CATSDLRQQFF. The CDR3 DNA is TGTGCCACCAGTGATTTAAGACAGCAGTTCTTT.

This sequence joins TRBV6-2 or TRBV6-3 and TRBJ1-2; D is uncertain. The CDR3 consists of 15 residues. V lost 5 bases to trimming and J lost 5 bases, with 18 bases between them. The germline gives CDR1 MNHEY, CDR2 SVGEGT. The CDR3 is CASSPQAWLAYGYTF. The CDR3, as DNA: TGTGCCAGCAGTCCCCAGGCCTGGCTAGCGTATGGCTACACCTTC.

The chain recombines TRBV5-6 with TRBJ1-6, with D maybe TRBD1 (6 bases). Between the trimmed V and J ends, which lost 6 bases and 9 bases, there was a span of 19 bases. The CDR3 consists of 15 residues. Germline V gene sequence: CDR1 SGHDT, CDR2 YYEEEE. CDR3 sequence: CASTSTGRWGSPLHF. Written as DNA, the CDR3 is TGTGCCAGCACCTCCACAGGGAGATGGGGTTCACCCCTCCACTTT.

This clone appeared once. The chain couples TRBV7-2 to TRBJ2-1, with a possible D match to TRBD1 (6 bases). The CDR3 consists of 15 residues. The germline V and J ends were trimmed by 5 bases and 2 bases, with 13 bases remaining between them. CDR1 and CDR2 (germline): SGHTA, FQGNSA. CDR3 protein: CASSPYRETYNEQFF. The CDR3 DNA reads TGTGCCAGCAGCCCGTACAGGGAGACCTACAATGAGCAGTTCTTC.

This chain connects TRBV7-8 to TRBJ1-2; no clear D gene. Per the germline V gene, CDR1 is SGHVS and CDR2 is FQNEAQ. V was trimmed by 2 bases and J by 2 bases, leaving 12 bases between them. CDR3 length equals 15 residues. CDR3 residues: CASSLYVGWNYGYTF. DNA of the CDR3: TGTGCCAGCAGCTTATATGTTGGCTGGAACTATGGCTACACCTTC. The whole variable domain, remainder taken from reference TRBV7-8 and TRBJ1-2, is GAGVSQSPRYKVAKRGQDVALRCDPISGHVSLFWYQQALGQGPEFLTYFQNEAQLDKSGLPSDRFFAERPEGSVSTLKIQRTQQEDSAVYLCASSLYVGWNYGYTFGSGTRLTVV.

The J gene is TRBJ1-2, the V gene TRBV28; TRBD1 agrees at 9 bases. The V segment lost 2 bases and the J segment 7 bases; nucleotides outside the gene matches: 5. CDR1 and CDR2 (germline): MDHEN, SYDVKM. The CDR3 extends over 14 amino acids. The CDR3 sequence is CASSLGDRAGGYTF. In DNA, the CDR3 is TGTGCCAGCAGTTTAGGGGACAGGGCGGGTGGCTACACCTTC.

The chain is built from TRBV20-1 and TRBJ1-2; D gene unclear. This CDR3 spans 10 amino acids. Per germline, CDR1 DFQATT and CDR2 SNEGSKA (reference sequence). V was clipped by 6 bases and J by 8 bases, with 10 bases between them. The CDR3 DNA sequence: TGCAGTGCCCACGGGAGGGGCTACACCTTC. Translated: CSAHGRGYTF.

The chain carries TRBV27 and TRBJ2-7, with 9 bases fitting TRBD1. CDR1 is MNHEY and CDR2 is SMNVEV in the germline V gene (reference sequence). CDR3 length equals 15 residues. V gave up 6 bases and J gave up 4 bases; unmatched junction bases: 10. CDR3 protein: CASSSPGTGLYEQYF. CDR3 nucleotides: TGTGCCAGCAGCTCCCCCGGGACAGGGTTATACGAGCAGTACTTC.

The chain has TRBV28 and TRBJ2-7; the match to TRBD1 covers 7 bases. The V segment lost 3 bases and the J segment 1 base; nucleotides outside the gene matches: 6. This CDR3 region has 15 residues. Germline V lookup: CDR1 MDHEN, CDR2 SYDVKM. CDR3 nucleotide sequence: TGTGCCAGCAGTTTTAGAGGGGGCGCATCCTACGAGCAGTACTTC. Its translation: CASSFRGGASYEQYF.

The chain links TRBV28 to TRBJ1-1; the D is unclear. Germline-derived CDR1 and CDR2 are MDHEN and SYDVKM. Trimming left V 8 bases short and J 1 base short, with 17 bases between. This CDR3 region has 15 residues. CDR3 region: CASGSDAVRNTEAFF. CDR3 in DNA: TGTGCCAGCGGGTCTGATGCGGTTAGGAACACTGAAGCTTTCTTT.

The rearrangement joins TRBV5-1 to TRBJ1-1; possible D gene TRBD1, 5 bases. The V end was cut by 4 bases, the J end by 4 bases, with 23 bases between. The CDR3 contains 17 residues. Germline V gene lookup returns CDR1 SGHRS and CDR2 YFSETQ. CDR3 in amino acids: CASSLGGAGPGSTEAFF. The CDR3 DNA reads TGCGCCAGCAGCCTGGGGGGTGCGGGGCCCGGTAGCACTGAAGCTTTCTTT.

This clone was recorded only once. The chain uses TRBV7-2 and TRBJ2-5, with D unresolved. CDR1 is SGHTA and CDR2 is FQGNSA in the germline V gene. This CDR3 spans 13 amino acids. The germline V and J ends were trimmed by 5 bases and 2 bases, with 9 bases remaining between them. The chain's CDR3 is CASSPMRQETQYF. For the CDR3, the DNA is TGTGCCAGCAGCCCTATGCGGCAAGAGACCCAGTACTTC.

This clone was counted a few times. V gene TRBV2 combines with J gene TRBJ1-1; D not certain. Trimming pared 5 bases from V and 1 base from J, leaving 11 bases between. CDR1 is SNHLY, CDR2 FYNNEI, per germline. This CDR3 has 14 amino acids. The CDR3: CASSQSQANTEAFF. CDR3 sequence (DNA): TGTGCCAGCAGTCAGAGCCAGGCGAACACTGAAGCTTTCTTT.

The CDR3 loop is CASSLALRRGGGYTF. CDR3 DNA sequence: TGTGCCAGCAGCTTAGCCCTGAGGAGGGGTGGTGGCTACACCTTC. V usage is TRBV7-2 and J usage is TRBJ1-2; maybe TRBD1 (5 bases). This CDR3 is built from 15 residues. Germline V gene data show CDR1 as SGHTA and CDR2 as FQGNSA. The ends were cut back, 0 bases at V and 7 bases at J, with 15 bases in the middle. The full variable domain, in which reference TRBV7-2 and TRBJ1-2 provide the parts outside the CDR3, is GAGVSQSPSNKVTEKGKDVELRCDPISGHTALYWYRQSLGQGLEFLIYFQGNSAPDKSGLPSDRFSAERTGGSVSTLTIQRTQQEDSAVYLCASSLALRRGGGYTFGSGTRLTVV.

The rearrangement uses TRBV2 and TRBJ2-3, with 9 bases that match TRBD2. J was trimmed by 0 bases and V by 5 bases; bases with no gene match: 9. CDR1 SNHLY and CDR2 FYNNEI come from the germline V gene. The CDR3 is 17 amino acids. CDR3 protein: CASSPGLAQTSTDTQYF. The CDR3 nucleotides are TGTGCCAGCAGTCCGGGACTAGCCCAGACTAGCACAGATACGCAGTATTTT.

The chain has TRBV25-1 and TRBJ1-1; 8 nucleotides match TRBD1. The CDR3 is 16 residues long. Germline V gives CDR1 MGHDK, CDR2 SYGVNS. Unmatched junction bases numbered 9, after V lost 2 bases and J lost 4 bases. The CDR3 bases are TGTGCCAGCAGTGAACCAGGGGGCAGGGGGAGCACTGAAGCTTTCTTT. This gives the protein CASSEPGGRGSTEAFF. Looking up the rest from reference TRBV25-1 and TRBJ1-1 gives the full variable domain: EADIYQTPRYLVIGTGKKITLECSQTMGHDKMYWYQQDPGMELHLIHYSYGVNSTEKGDLSSESTVSRIRTEHFPLTLESARPSHTSQYLCASSEPGGRGSTEAFFGQGTRLTVV.